This TCR beta chain came from a study of blood T cell repertoires in COVID-19. V dropped 0 bases and J dropped 0 bases, with 10 bases sitting between them. The germline V gene has CDR1 SGHDT and CDR2 YYEEEE. The CDR3 spans 16 residues. Measured with immunoSEQ multiplex PCR; TCRdb has only the in-frame clones, and not every one. Of roughly 66,000 clones detected, about 89% appear once; the ten largest clones hold 7.3%. Material: peripheral blood. The chain employs TRBV5-6 and TRBJ1-3; D ambiguous. This clonotype was obtained from a human donor in a cohort sampled during active COVID-19. The CDR3 DNA reads as TGTGCCAGCAGCTTGGACCCTGGCCACTCTGGAAACACCATATATTTT. Translation gives CASSLDPGHSGNTIYF.